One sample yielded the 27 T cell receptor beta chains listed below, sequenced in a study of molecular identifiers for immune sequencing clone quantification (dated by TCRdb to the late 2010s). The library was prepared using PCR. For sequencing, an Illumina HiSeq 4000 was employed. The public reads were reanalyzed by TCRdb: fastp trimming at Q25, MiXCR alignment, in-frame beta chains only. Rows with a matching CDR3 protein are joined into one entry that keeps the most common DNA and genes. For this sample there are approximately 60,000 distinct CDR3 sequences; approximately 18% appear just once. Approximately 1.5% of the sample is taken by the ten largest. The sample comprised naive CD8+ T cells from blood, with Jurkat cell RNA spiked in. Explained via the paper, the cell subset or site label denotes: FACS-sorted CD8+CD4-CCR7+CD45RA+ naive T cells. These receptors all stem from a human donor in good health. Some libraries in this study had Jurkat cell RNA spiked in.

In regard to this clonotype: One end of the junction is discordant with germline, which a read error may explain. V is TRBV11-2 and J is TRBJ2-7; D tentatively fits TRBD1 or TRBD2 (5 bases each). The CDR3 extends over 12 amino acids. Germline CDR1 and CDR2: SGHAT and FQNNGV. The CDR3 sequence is CASSLGGYEQDF. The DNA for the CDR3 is TGTGCCAGCAGCTTAGGGGGGTACGAGCAGGACTTC.

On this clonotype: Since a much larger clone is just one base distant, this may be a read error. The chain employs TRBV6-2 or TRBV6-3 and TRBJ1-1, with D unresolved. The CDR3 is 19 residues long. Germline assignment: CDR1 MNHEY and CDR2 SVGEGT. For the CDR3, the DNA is TGTGCCAGCGGTTACGGTCCGGGTTCGGTTACGGGGTTGGGCACTGAAGCTTTCTTT. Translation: CASGYGPGSVTGLGTEAFF.

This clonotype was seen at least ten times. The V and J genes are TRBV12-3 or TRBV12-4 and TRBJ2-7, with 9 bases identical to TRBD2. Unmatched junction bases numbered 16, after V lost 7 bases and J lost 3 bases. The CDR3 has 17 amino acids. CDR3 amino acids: CASTPGLAGEPGYEQYF. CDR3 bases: TGTGCCAGCACCCCCGGGTTAGCGGGGGAACCGGGCTACGAGCAGTACTTC.

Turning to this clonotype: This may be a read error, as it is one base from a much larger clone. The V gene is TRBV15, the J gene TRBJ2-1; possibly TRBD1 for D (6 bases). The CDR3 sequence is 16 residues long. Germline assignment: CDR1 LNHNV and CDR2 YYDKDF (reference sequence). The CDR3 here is CVTSRDLGALYNEQFF. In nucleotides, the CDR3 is TGTGTCACCAGCAGAGATTTGGGGGCGCTGTACAATGAGCAGTTCTTC. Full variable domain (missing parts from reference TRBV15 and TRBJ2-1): DAMVIQNPRYQVTQFGKPVTLSCSQTLNHNVMYWYQQKSSQAPKLLFHYYDKDFNNEADTPDNFQSRRPNTSFCFLDIRSPGLGDTAMYLCVTSRDLGALYNEQFFGPGTRLTVL.

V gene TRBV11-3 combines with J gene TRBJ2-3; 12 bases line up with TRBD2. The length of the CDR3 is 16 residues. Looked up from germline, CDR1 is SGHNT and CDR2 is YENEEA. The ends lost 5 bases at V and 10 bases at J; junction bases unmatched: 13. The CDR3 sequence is CASSLHRLAGGPAQYF. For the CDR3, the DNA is TGTGCCAGCAGCCTGCATAGGCTAGCGGGAGGGCCAGCGCAGTATTTT.

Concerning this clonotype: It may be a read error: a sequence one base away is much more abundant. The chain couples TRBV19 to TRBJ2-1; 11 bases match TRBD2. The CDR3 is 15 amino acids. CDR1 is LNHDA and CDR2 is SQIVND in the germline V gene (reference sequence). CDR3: CASSFGTSGYNELFF. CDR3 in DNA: TGTGCCAGTAGTTTCGGGACTAGCGGCTACAATGAGCTGTTCTTC.

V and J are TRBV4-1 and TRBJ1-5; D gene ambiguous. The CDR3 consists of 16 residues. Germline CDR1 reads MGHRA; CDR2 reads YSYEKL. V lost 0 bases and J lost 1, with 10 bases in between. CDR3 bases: TGCGCCAGCAGCCAAGATCCTGAGCGAAGCAATCAGCCCCAGCATTTT. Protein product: CASSQDPERSNQPQHF.

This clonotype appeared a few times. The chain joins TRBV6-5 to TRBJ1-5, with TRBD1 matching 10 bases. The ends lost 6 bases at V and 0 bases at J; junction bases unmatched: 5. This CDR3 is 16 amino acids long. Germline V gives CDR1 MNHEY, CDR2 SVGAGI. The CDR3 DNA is TGTGCCAGCAGCCGGGACAGGGGAAGTAGCAATCAGCCCCAGCATTTT. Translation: CASSRDRGSSNQPQHF.

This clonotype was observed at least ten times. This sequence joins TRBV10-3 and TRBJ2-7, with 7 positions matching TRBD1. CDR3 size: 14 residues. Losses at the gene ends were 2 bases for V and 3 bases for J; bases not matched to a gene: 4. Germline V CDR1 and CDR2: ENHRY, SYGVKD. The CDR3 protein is CAISEPGQSYEQYF. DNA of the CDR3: TGTGCCATCAGTGAGCCGGGACAGAGCTACGAGCAGTACTTC.

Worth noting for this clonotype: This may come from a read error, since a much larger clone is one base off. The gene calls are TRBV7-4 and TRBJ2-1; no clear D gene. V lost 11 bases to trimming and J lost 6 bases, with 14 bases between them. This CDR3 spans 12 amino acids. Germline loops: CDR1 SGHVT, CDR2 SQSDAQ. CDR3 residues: CAGLELGNEQFF. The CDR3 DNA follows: TGTGCCGGCCTAGAATTGGGCAATGAGCAGTTCTTC.

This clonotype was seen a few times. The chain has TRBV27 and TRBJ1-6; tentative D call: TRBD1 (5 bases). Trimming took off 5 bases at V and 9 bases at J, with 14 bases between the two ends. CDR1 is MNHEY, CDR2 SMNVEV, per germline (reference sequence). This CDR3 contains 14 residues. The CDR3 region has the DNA TGTGCCAGCAGTCCACAGGTAGATATTTCACCCCTCCACTTT. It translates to CASSPQVDISPLHF.

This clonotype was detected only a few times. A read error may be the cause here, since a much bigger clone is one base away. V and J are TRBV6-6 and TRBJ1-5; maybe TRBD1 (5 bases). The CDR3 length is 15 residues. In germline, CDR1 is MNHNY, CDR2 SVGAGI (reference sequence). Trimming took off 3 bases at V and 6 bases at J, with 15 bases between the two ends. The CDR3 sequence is CASSYYPEGRQPQHF. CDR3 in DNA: TGTGCCAGCAGTTATTACCCGGAGGGACGTCAGCCCCAGCATTTT.

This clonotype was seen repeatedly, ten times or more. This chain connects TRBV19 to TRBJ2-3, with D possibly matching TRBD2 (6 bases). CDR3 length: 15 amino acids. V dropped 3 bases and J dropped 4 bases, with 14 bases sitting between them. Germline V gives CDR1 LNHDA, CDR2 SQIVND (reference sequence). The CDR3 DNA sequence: TGTGCCAGTAGTATTACGGGAGCTGTCCCAGATACGCAGTATTTT. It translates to CASSITGAVPDTQYF. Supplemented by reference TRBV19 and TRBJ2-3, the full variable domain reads DGGITQSPKYLFRKEGQNVTLSCEQNLNHDAMYWYRQDPGQGLRLIYYSQIVNDFQKGDIAEGYSVSREKKESFPLTVTSAQKNPTAFYLCASSITGAVPDTQYFGPGTRLTVL.

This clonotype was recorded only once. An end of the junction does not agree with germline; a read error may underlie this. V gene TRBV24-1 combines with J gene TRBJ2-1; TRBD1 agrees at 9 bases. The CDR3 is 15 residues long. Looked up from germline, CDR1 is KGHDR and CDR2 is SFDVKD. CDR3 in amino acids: CATSDLGTGYDEQSF. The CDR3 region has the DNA TGTGCCACCAGTGATTTGGGGACAGGGTATGATGAGCAGTCCTTC.

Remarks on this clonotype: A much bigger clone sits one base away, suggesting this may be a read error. The CDR3 DNA reads TGTGCCAGCTGCTTACCACCCCGGAATGAAAAACTGTTTTTT. It specifies CASCLPPRNEKLFF. The chain combines TRBV7-9 with TRBJ1-4; no definite D call. Germline V gene lookup returns CDR1 SEHNR and CDR2 FQNEAQ (reference sequence). CDR3 length: 14 residues.

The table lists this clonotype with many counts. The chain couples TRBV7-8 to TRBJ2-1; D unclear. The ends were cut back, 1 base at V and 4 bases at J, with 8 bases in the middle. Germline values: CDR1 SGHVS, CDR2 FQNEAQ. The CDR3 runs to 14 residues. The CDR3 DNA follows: TGTGCCAGCAGCTTAGAACTGTGGTACAATGAGCAGTTCTTC. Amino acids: CASSLELWYNEQFF.

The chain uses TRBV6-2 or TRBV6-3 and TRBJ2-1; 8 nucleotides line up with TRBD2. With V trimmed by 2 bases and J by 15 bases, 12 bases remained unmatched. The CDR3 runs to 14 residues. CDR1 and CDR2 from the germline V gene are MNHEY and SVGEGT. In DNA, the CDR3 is TGTGCCAGCAGTTACCCCCCTTTAGGACTAGCTTCGTTCTTC. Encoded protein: CASSYPPLGLASFF.

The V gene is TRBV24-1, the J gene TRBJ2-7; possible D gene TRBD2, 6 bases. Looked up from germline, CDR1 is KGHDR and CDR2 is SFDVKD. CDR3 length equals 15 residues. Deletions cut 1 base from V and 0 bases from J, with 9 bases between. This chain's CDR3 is CATSDFSEGSYEQYF. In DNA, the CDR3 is TGTGCCACCAGTGATTTTTCGGAGGGCTCCTACGAGCAGTACTTC.

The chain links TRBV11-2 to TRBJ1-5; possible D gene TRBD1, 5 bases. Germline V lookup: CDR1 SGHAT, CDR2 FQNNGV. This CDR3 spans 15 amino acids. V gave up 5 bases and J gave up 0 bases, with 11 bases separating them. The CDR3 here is CASSPGQYSNQPQHF. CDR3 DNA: TGTGCCAGCAGCCCAGGACAATATAGCAATCAGCCCCAGCATTTT.

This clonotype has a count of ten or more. Written as DNA, the CDR3 is TGCGCCAGCAGCCAAGATTTGCTAAGCGGGGCACTGAATGAGCAGTTCTTC. Amino acid sequence: CASSQDLLSGALNEQFF. The V gene is TRBV4-1, the J gene TRBJ2-1, with TRBD2 matching over 7 bases. V trimming: 0 bases; J trimming: 7 bases; junction bases outside the gene matches: 12. From germline, CDR1 is MGHRA and CDR2 YSYEKL. This CDR3 has 17 residues.

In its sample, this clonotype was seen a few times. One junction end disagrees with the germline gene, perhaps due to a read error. The chain's CDR3 is CAGSLGLAPYEQYF. CDR3 in DNA: TGTGCCGGCAGCTTGGGACTAGCCCCCTACGAGCAGTACTTC. The chain is built from TRBV13 and TRBJ2-7, with 9 bases identical to TRBD2. The CDR3 contains 14 residues. Germline lookup yields CDR1 PRHDT and CDR2 FYEKMQ (reference sequence).

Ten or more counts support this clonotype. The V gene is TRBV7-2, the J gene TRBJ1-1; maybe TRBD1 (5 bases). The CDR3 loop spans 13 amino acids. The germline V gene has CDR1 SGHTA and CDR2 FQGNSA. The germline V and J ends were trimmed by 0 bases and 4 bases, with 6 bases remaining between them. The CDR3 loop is CASSLAQGTEAFF. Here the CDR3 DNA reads TGTGCCAGCAGCTTAGCTCAGGGCACTGAAGCTTTCTTT.

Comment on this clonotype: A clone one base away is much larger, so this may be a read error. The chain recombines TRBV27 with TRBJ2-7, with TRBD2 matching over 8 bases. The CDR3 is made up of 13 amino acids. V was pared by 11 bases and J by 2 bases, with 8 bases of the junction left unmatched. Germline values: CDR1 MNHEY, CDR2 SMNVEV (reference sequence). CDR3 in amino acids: CAGGLALTYEQYF. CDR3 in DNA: TGTGCCGGCGGACTAGCTCTCACCTACGAGCAGTACTTC.

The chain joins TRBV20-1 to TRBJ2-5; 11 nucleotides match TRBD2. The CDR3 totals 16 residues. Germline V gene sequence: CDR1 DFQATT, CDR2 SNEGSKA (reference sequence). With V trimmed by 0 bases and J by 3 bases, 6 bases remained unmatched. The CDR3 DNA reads TGCAGTGCTAGAGAACGGCTAGCGGGAGGCAAAGAGACCCAGTACTTC. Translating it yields CSARERLAGGKETQYF.

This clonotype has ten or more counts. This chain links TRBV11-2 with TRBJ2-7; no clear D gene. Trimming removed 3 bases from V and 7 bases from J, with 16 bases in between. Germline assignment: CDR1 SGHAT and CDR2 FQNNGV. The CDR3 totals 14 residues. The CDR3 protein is CASSLVGGFEEQYF. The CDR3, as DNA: TGTGCCAGCAGCTTGGTGGGCGGATTCGAGGAGCAGTACTTC.

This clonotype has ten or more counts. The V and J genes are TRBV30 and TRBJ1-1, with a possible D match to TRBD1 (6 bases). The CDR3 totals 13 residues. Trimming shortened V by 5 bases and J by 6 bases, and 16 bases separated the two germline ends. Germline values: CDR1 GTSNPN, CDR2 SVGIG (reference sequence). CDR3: CAWGLGAHPEAFF. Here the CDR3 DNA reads TGTGCCTGGGGGCTGGGGGCCCACCCTGAAGCTTTCTTT.

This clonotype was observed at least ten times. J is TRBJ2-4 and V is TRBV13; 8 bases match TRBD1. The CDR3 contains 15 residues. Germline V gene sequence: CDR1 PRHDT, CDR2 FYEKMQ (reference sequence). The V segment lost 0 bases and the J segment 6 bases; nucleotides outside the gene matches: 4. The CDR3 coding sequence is TGTGCCAGCAGCTTAGGGGCAGGGGGCGGAAACATTCAGTACTTC. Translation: CASSLGAGGGNIQYF.